These T cell receptor beta chains were read from a single sample in a study of shared clonotypes between healthy human individuals. Method: immunoSEQ multiplex PCR; TCRdb's copy keeps in-frame clones and lacks some. The table lists just over 2,000,000 clones, approximately 94% of them singletons. Sequencing was performed on naive CD8+ T cells sorted from blood. The receptor source for this set is a man between 18 and 35 years old in good health. CDR3s include the opening cysteine and the closing phenylalanine or tryptophan. A D gene is named only where the DNA matches it firmly. Rows may omit the clone size; those that give it use once, few, many or a size class.

>NA|TRBJ2-7|NA|TRBV7-9
CASSSNRDTNYEQYF
TGTGCCAGCAGCTCAAATAGGGACACCAACTACGAGCAGTACTTC
>NA|TRBJ2-2|NA|TRBV4-1
CASSQPPGEGAGELFF
TGCGCCAGCAGCCAACCTCCAGGGGAAGGTGCCGGGGAGCTGTTTTTT
>NA|TRBJ2-7|NA|TRBV5-1
CASSPQTEGEQYF
TGCGCCAGCAGCCCACAGACGGAAGGGGAGCAGTACTTC
>NA|TRBJ1-1|NA|TRBV28
CASSFRGENTEAFF
TGTGCCAGCAGTTTTAGGGGGGAGAACACTGAAGCTTTCTTT
>NA|TRBJ1-1|NA|TRBV5-6
CASSSPIELNTEAFF
TGTGCCAGCAGCTCGCCGATAGAATTGAACACTGAAGCTTTCTTT
>NA|TRBJ2-7|NA|TRBV4-1
CASSRVDSSEYEQYF
TGCGCCAGCAGCCGGGTAGATAGTTCGGAATACGAGCAGTACTTC
>NA|TRBJ1-1|NA|TRBV7-2
CASSGLGGVNTEAFF
TGTGCCAGCAGCGGACTGGGGGGCGTTAACACTGAAGCTTTCTTT
>NA|TRBJ2-2|TRBD1|TRBV5-4
CASSFSQGAAGELFF
TGTGCCAGCAGCTTTAGTCAGGGGGCAGCCGGGGAGCTGTTTTTT
>NA|TRBJ2-7|NA|TRBV28
CASCRAGSYEQYF
TGTGCCAGTTGTCGAGCAGGCTCCTACGAGCAGTACTTC
>NA|TRBJ2-1|NA|TRBV9
CASSAGFNEQFF
TGTGCCAGCAGCGCGGGGTTCAATGAGCAGTTCTTC
>NA|TRBJ2-2|TRBD2|TRBV7-2
CASSEREAGGLELFF
TGTGCCAGCAGCGAACGAGAAGCGGGGGGGCTGGAGCTGTTTTTT
>NA|TRBJ2-4|NA|TRBV5-6
CASSQDRFPRNIQYF
TGTGCCAGCAGCCAGGACCGGTTTCCGCGAAACATTCAGTACTTC
>NA|TRBJ1-2|NA|TRBV27
CASSFGGANYGYTF
TGTGCCAGCAGTTTTGGGGGAGCTAACTATGGCTACACCTTC
>NA|TRBJ1-2|NA|TRBV5-1
CASSLVAGANYGYTF
TGCGCCAGCAGCTTGGTTGCGGGAGCTAACTATGGCTACACCTTC
>NA|TRBJ2-7|TRBD2|TRBV2
CASSVVLAGGSYEQYF
TGTGCCAGCAGTGTAGTACTAGCGGGGGGTTCCTACGAGCAGTACTTC
>NA|TRBJ2-7|NA|TRBV27
CASSPYGATYEQYF
TGTGCCAGCAGTCCCTACGGGGCCACCTACGAGCAGTACTTC
>once|TRBJ1-4|NA|TRBV7-9
CASSLVETGPHEKLFF
TGTGCCAGCAGCTTGGTTGAAACGGGGCCCCATGAAAAACTGTTTTTT
>NA|TRBJ2-2|TRBD2|TRBV15
CATSREWGGTSGTEGTGELFF
TGTGCCACCAGCAGAGAATGGGGCGGGACTAGCGGGACCGAGGGCACCGGGGAGCTGTTTTTT
>NA|TRBJ2-5|NA|TRBV5-6
CASSRPSAETQYF
TGTGCCAGCAGCCGGCCTTCGGCAGAGACCCAGTACTTC
>NA|TRBJ2-7|TRBD1|TRBV5-1
CASSGDRGIYEQYF
TGCGCCAGCAGCGGAGACAGGGGAATCTACGAGCAGTACTTC
>NA|TRBJ2-1|TRBD1|TRBV29-1
CSAVGQGRNEQFF
TGCAGCGCTGTAGGACAGGGGAGGAATGAGCAGTTCTTC
>NA|TRBJ2-2|NA|TRBV6-6
CASSPSGARFTGELFF
TGTGCCAGCAGTCCCTCGGGGGCGAGGTTCACCGGGGAGCTGTTTTTT
>NA|TRBJ2-7|NA|TRBV9
CASSKNTGDYDEQYF
TGTGCCAGCAGCAAGAATACAGGGGACTATGACGAGCAGTACTTC
>NA|TRBJ2-3|NA|TRBV10-3
CAISEVGTDTQYF
TGTGCCATCAGTGAAGTGGGCACAGATACGCAGTATTTT
>once|TRBJ2-7|NA|TRBV6-1
CASSGLWGSPEQYF
TGTGCCAGCAGTGGGTTGTGGGGGTCTCCCGAGCAGTACTTC
>NA|TRBJ1-1|NA|TRBV5-6
CASSGGVSNTEAFF
TGTGCCAGCAGCGGAGGAGTGTCCAACACTGAAGCTTTCTTT
>once|TRBJ1-2|TRBD1|TRBV10-3
CAISEPRTGSGYTF
TGTGCCATCAGTGAGCCTAGGACAGGGTCCGGCTACACCTTC
>NA|TRBJ2-1|NA|TRBV6-5
CASSYGQGGLEQFF
TGTGCCAGCAGTTACGGGCAGGGGGGGCTTGAGCAGTTCTTC
>NA|TRBJ2-7|NA|TRBV6-1
CASSPRHREYEQYF
TGTGCCAGCAGCCCCCGACACCGCGAGTACGAGCAGTACTTC
>NA|TRBJ1-2|NA|TRBV6-1
CASNRKGGYTF
TGTGCCAGCAACAGGAAGGGTGGCTACACCTTC
>few|TRBJ1-3|NA|TRBV10-3
CAISLSGDARNTIYF
TGTGCCATCTCGTTGAGCGGGGACGCCCGAAACACCATATATTTT
>NA|TRBJ2-7|NA|TRBV19
CASSIPTGASYEQYF
TGTGCCAGTAGTATTCCCACGGGAGCGAGCTACGAGCAGTACTTC
>once|TRBJ2-2|TRBD2|TRBV10-3
CAITGTSGSNTGELFF
TGTGCCATCACCGGGACTAGCGGGAGTAACACCGGGGAGCTGTTTTTT
>NA|TRBJ1-4|NA|TRBV2
CASSDTGNANEKLFF
TGTGCCAGCAGTGACACAGGGAATGCTAATGAAAAACTGTTTTTT
>NA|TRBJ2-1|TRBD2|TRBV27
CASRELAGGPYNEQFF
TGTGCCAGCAGGGAACTAGCGGGGGGGCCTTACAATGAGCAGTTCTTC
>NA|TRBJ2-7|TRBD1|TRBV28
CASSWTGGKYEQYF
TGTGCCAGCAGTTGGACAGGGGGAAAATACGAGCAGTACTTC
>NA|TRBJ2-1|NA|TRBV2
CASSDGVNEQFF
TGTGCCAGCAGTGACGGGGTCAATGAGCAGTTCTTC
>NA|TRBJ1-4|TRBD1|TRBV2
CASSEGVGGWEKLFF
TGTGCCAGCAGTGAAGGGGTAGGGGGCTGGGAAAAACTGTTTTTT
>few|TRBJ2-2|NA|TRBV4-1
CASSLEQANTGELFF
TGCGCCAGCAGCCTAGAACAGGCGAACACCGGGGAGCTGTTTTTT
>few|TRBJ2-7|TRBD1|TRBV9
CASSEGQGSSYEQYF
TGTGCCAGCAGCGAGGGACAGGGGAGCTCCTACGAGCAGTACTTC
>NA|TRBJ2-7|TRBD1|TRBV9
CASSTSGTESYEQYF
TGTGCCAGCAGTACTTCCGGGACAGAATCCTACGAGCAGTACTTC
>NA|TRBJ2-7|NA|TRBV4-3
CASSQDRPSAELYYEQYF
TGCGCCAGCAGCCAAGATAGACCTAGCGCAGAACTCTACTACGAGCAGTACTTC
>NA|TRBJ2-5|TRBD2|TRBV5-4
CASTGLGAQYF
TGTGCCAGCACCGGACTAGGGGCCCAGTACTTC
>NA|TRBJ2-1|NA|TRBV7-6
CASSLGAEGAPYNEQFF
TGTGCCAGCAGCTTAGGGGCCGAAGGGGCCCCATACAATGAGCAGTTCTTC
>NA|TRBJ2-7|NA|TRBV5-4
CASSFYSGAGRSTYEQYF
TGTGCCAGCAGCTTCTATTCGGGGGCGGGCCGTTCCACCTACGAGCAGTACTTC
>NA|TRBJ1-1|NA|TRBV2
CASSEAQGGHGSDTEAFF
TGTGCCAGCAGTGAAGCGCAAGGGGGGCACGGGTCGGACACTGAAGCTTTCTTT
>NA|TRBJ2-7|NA|TRBV9
CASSVGGDGYEQYF
TGTGCCAGCAGCGTAGGAGGGGATGGTTACGAGCAGTACTTC